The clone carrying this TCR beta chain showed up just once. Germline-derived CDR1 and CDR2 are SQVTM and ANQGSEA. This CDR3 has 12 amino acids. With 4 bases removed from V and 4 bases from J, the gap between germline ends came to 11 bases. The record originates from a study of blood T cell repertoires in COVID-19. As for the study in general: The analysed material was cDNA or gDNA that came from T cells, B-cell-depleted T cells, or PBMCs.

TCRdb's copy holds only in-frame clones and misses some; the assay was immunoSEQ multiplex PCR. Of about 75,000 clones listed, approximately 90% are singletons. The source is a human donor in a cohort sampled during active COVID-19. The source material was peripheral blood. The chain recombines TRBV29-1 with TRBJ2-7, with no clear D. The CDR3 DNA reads TGCAGCGTTGGGGCCCGAAGTTACGAGCAGTACTTC. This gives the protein CSVGARSYEQYF.